These 24 T cell receptor beta chains share one sample of origin, sequenced in a study of cytomegalovirus exposure and HLA in healthy donors. Here immunoSEQ multiplex PCR was the method, and the copy in TCRdb shows in-frame clones only, minus some. The table lists about 220,000 clones, approximately 87% of them singletons, with 2.6% in the top ten. Sequenced: PBMCs. Receptors were obtained from a man aged 18 to 29 in good health and CMV-seronegative.

V gene TRBV9 combines with J gene TRBJ1-1; D is uncertain. The CDR3 totals 14 residues. V lost 0 bases, J lost 0 bases, and 6 bases lay in between. Germline V gene sequence: CDR1 SGDLS, CDR2 YYNGEE. The CDR3 DNA follows: TGTGCCAGCAGCGTAGACGCTATGAACACTGAAGCTTTCTTT. Protein product: CASSVDAMNTEAFF.

The V gene is TRBV4-1, the J gene TRBJ2-2; a possible D gene is TRBD2 (6 bases). In germline, CDR1 is MGHRA, CDR2 YSYEKL. V gave up 5 bases and J gave up 1 base, with 11 bases separating them. This CDR3 region has 15 residues. The CDR3 spells CASSGRDWNTGELFF. The DNA of the CDR3 is TGCGCCAGCAGCGGCCGGGACTGGAACACCGGGGAGCTGTTTTTT.

V is TRBV2 and J is TRBJ2-3, with 7 bases fitting TRBD1. Germline loops: CDR1 SNHLY, CDR2 FYNNEI. This CDR3 spans 13 amino acids. After removal of 6 bases from V and 1 base from J, the junction contained 1 base not matched to a gene. The DNA of the CDR3 is TGTGCCAGCAGACAGGGGCGCACAGATACGCAGTATTTT. Encoded protein: CASRQGRTDTQYF.

The chain has TRBV11-2 and TRBJ1-6; 8 positions agree with TRBD1. The CDR3 is made up of 15 amino acids. Germline V CDR1 and CDR2: SGHAT, FQNNGV. Trimming took 4 bases from V and 9 from J; bases not matched to a gene: 8. CDR3 amino acids: CASSSGQGDISPLHF. Written as DNA, the CDR3 is TGTGCCAGCAGCTCAGGACAGGGAGACATTTCACCCCTCCACTTT.

This clone has just one count. V gene TRBV6-5 combines with J gene TRBJ2-7; D might be TRBD1 (6 bases). The germline gives CDR1 MNHEY, CDR2 SVGAGI. The length of the CDR3 is 14 residues. Trimming removed 6 bases from V and 5 bases from J, with 17 bases in between. As DNA, the CDR3 is TGTGCCAGCAGGGCACAGGGCTTAACCGACGAGCAGTACTTC. It specifies CASRAQGLTDEQYF.

The table lists this clone with a count of one. The genes are TRBV27 and TRBJ2-1, with a tentative D call TRBD2 (6 bases). The CDR3 spans 13 residues. The germline gives CDR1 MNHEY, CDR2 SMNVEV (reference sequence). Trimming removed 3 bases at V and 7 bases at J, with 10 bases between. CDR3 sequence: CASSFSTSNEQFF. Written as DNA, the CDR3 is TGTGCCAGCAGTTTCTCGACTAGTAATGAGCAGTTCTTC.

This sequence joins TRBV15 and TRBJ2-5; D might be TRBD2 (5 bases). The CDR3 has 14 residues. Between the trimmed V and J ends, which lost 3 bases and 5 bases, there was a span of 13 bases. The germline V gene encodes CDR1 LNHNV and CDR2 YYDKDF (reference sequence). CDR3 protein: CATSRISGSETQYF. The CDR3 nucleotides read TGTGCCACCAGCAGGATTTCGGGGTCGGAGACCCAGTACTTC.

The rearrangement links TRBV10-3 to TRBJ1-1; 9 bases are a match to TRBD1. This CDR3 has 18 amino acids. Germline V lookup: CDR1 ENHRY, CDR2 SYGVKD. With 4 bases clipped from V and 3 bases from J, the junction kept 15 bases outside the gene matches. CDR3 sequence reads: CAISALPGQGGGDTEAFF. As DNA, the CDR3 is TGTGCCATCAGTGCCCTACCGGGACAGGGAGGTGGGGACACTGAAGCTTTCTTT.

The chain recombines TRBV9 with TRBJ2-2; 12 bases line up with TRBD2. This CDR3 is 16 amino acids long. Germline loops: CDR1 SGDLS, CDR2 YYNGEE. Losses at the gene ends were 0 bases for V and 4 bases for J; bases not matched to a gene: 1. The CDR3 sequence is CASSVELAGGTGELFF. Written as DNA, the CDR3 is TGTGCCAGCAGCGTAGAACTAGCGGGGGGCACCGGGGAGCTGTTTTTT.

The chain joins TRBV7-9 to TRBJ1-6, with D perhaps TRBD1 (5 bases). The germline gives CDR1 SEHNR, CDR2 FQNEAQ (reference sequence). With 6 bases removed from V and 10 bases from J, the gap between germline ends came to 13 bases. This CDR3 spans 13 amino acids. The CDR3 nucleotides read TGTGCCAGCAGGGACAAATCGAACTCACCCCTCCACTTT. The encoded protein is CASRDKSNSPLHF.

This chain joins TRBV30 and TRBJ2-7; TRBD1 might be the D (7 bases). This CDR3 region has 12 residues. Trimming took off 4 bases at V and 5 bases at J, with 12 bases between the two ends. CDR1 is GTSNPN, CDR2 SVGIG, per germline (reference sequence). CDR3 amino acids: CAWTPRGDEQYF. CDR3 DNA: TGTGCCTGGACCCCCAGGGGGGACGAGCAGTACTTC.

The gene calls are TRBV28 and TRBJ2-7; TRBD1 matches 7 bases. CDR1 MDHEN and CDR2 SYDVKM come from the germline V gene. V dropped 2 bases and J dropped 2; count of bases not matched to a gene: 6. The CDR3 length is 15 residues. The CDR3 protein is CASSLRQTGTYEQYF. In nucleotides, the CDR3 is TGTGCCAGCAGTTTACGGCAGACAGGGACCTACGAGCAGTACTTC. The variable domain in full, completed from reference TRBV28 and TRBJ2-7, reads DVKVTQSSRYLVKRTGEKVFLECVQDMDHENMFWYRQDPGLGLRLIYFSYDVKMKEKGDIPEGYSVSREKKERFSLILESASTNQTSMYLCASSLRQTGTYEQYFGPGTRLTVT.

The rearrangement uses TRBV10-2 and TRBJ2-2; 9 nucleotides match TRBD2. The junction had 10 bases not matched to a gene; V was cut back by 8 bases and J by 0 bases. The germline V gene encodes CDR1 WSHSY and CDR2 SAAADI. The CDR3 is made up of 17 amino acids. This CDR3 reads CASERLAGPSNTGELFF. DNA for the CDR3: TGCGCCAGCGAACGGCTAGCGGGGCCTTCGAACACCGGGGAGCTGTTTTTT.

The chain combines TRBV6-5 with TRBJ1-1, with 8 bases lining up with TRBD1. After removal of 6 bases from V and 0 bases from J, the junction contained 3 bases not matched to a gene. Germline V gene lookup returns CDR1 MNHEY and CDR2 SVGAGI. The CDR3 has 14 residues. The CDR3 DNA reads TGTGCCAGCAGCCTGACAGGGGTGAACACTGAAGCTTTCTTT. Translation: CASSLTGVNTEAFF.

The chain recombines TRBV6-5 with TRBJ1-1; D is possibly TRBD1 (5 bases). The CDR3 totals 15 residues. The V end was cut by 2 bases, the J end by 4 bases, with 14 bases between. Germline V gene data show CDR1 as MNHEY and CDR2 as SVGAGI. The DNA for the CDR3 is TGTGCCAGCAGTTACCCCACGGGAGGGACCACTGAAGCTTTCTTT. It codes for CASSYPTGGTTEAFF.

The chain links TRBV11-2 to TRBJ2-7; D is undetermined. The V end lost 5 bases, the J end lost 4 bases, and 24 bases lay between the germline ends. CDR1 is SGHAT, CDR2 FQNNGV, per germline. CDR3 length equals 17 residues. This chain's CDR3 is CASSLTRDSLPLYEQYF. CDR3 nucleotide sequence: TGTGCCAGCAGCCTTACTCGCGACTCCCTCCCCTTATACGAGCAGTACTTC.

V is TRBV30 and J is TRBJ1-4; 8 nucleotides align to TRBD1. The junction had 6 bases not matched to a gene; V was cut back by 1 base and J by 8 bases. CDR3 size: 14 residues. From germline, CDR1 is GTSNPN and CDR2 SVGIG (reference sequence). The CDR3 region is CAWSAGTGQEKLFF. In nucleotides, the CDR3 is TGTGCCTGGAGTGCCGGGACAGGACAGGAAAAACTGTTTTTT.

The chain recombines TRBV16 with TRBJ1-2; TRBD1 matches at 9 bases. The J segment lost 2 bases and the V segment lost 4 bases, leaving 5 bases of the junction unmatched. Germline CDR1 is KGHSY and CDR2 is FQNENV. CDR3 length: 15 residues. This CDR3 reads CASSLLGQGNYGYTF. Written as DNA, the CDR3 is TGTGCCAGCAGCCTTTTAGGACAGGGGAACTATGGCTACACCTTC.

This rearrangement joins TRBV11-2 to TRBJ2-3; no clear D gene. Germline CDR1 reads SGHAT; CDR2 reads FQNNGV. The CDR3 is made up of 13 amino acids. V was pared by 0 bases and J by 4 bases, with 5 bases between. The DNA of the CDR3 is TGTGCCAGCAGCTTAGACCTAGCAGATACGCAGTATTTT. Its translation is CASSLDLADTQYF.

This chain joins TRBV5-1 and TRBJ1-5; D perhaps matches TRBD1 (5 bases). V was pared by 4 bases and J by 6 bases, with 11 bases between. Germline V gene sequence: CDR1 SGHRS, CDR2 YFSETQ. The CDR3 spans 13 residues. The CDR3 coding sequence is TGCGCCAGCAGCCCTGACAGTTCTCAGCCCCAGCATTTT. Amino acids: CASSPDSSQPQHF.

The rearrangement joins TRBV6-4 to TRBJ2-2, with a tentative D call TRBD2 (5 bases). V was clipped by 6 bases and J by 1 base, with 9 bases between them. Germline V lookup: CDR1 MRHNA, CDR2 SNTAGT. The CDR3 extends over 14 amino acids. CDR3 in DNA: TGTGCCAGCAGGAAACTAGGGAACACCGGGGAGCTGTTTTTT. Protein: CASRKLGNTGELFF.

The gene calls are TRBV5-1 and TRBJ2-5, with 9 bases lining up with TRBD1. Germline V gene data show CDR1 as SGHRS and CDR2 as YFSETQ. Trimming took 4 bases from V and 7 from J; bases not matched to a gene: 8. CDR3 length equals 14 residues. CDR3 protein: CASSPGQGRWTQYF. In DNA form, the CDR3 reads TGCGCCAGCAGCCCGGGACAGGGCCGTTGGACCCAGTACTTC. The full variable domain, with the rest looked up from reference TRBV5-1 and TRBJ2-5, is KAGVTQTPRYLIKTRGQQVTLSCSPISGHRSVSWYQQTPGQGLQFLFEYFSETQRNKGNFPGRFSGRQFSNSRSEMNVSTLELGDSALYLCASSPGQGRWTQYFGPGTRLLVL.

The genes are TRBV15 and TRBJ2-5; D is possibly TRBD1 (6 bases). Looked up from germline, CDR1 is LNHNV and CDR2 is YYDKDF (reference sequence). Trimming took 5 bases from V and 5 from J, leaving 18 bases between them. This CDR3 has 15 residues. The CDR3 sequence is CATSGPRQVGETQYF. The CDR3 DNA reads as TGTGCCACCAGCGGACCTAGACAGGTCGGCGAGACCCAGTACTTC.

V and J are TRBV30 and TRBJ2-7, with a possible D match to TRBD2 (7 bases). CDR3 length: 14 amino acids. V lost 3 bases, J lost 6 bases, and 18 bases lay in between. CDR1 and CDR2 from the germline V gene are GTSNPN and SVGIG (reference sequence). This CDR3 is CAWRVGGGRVEQYF. The CDR3 bases are TGTGCCTGGAGAGTAGGGGGAGGGCGTGTCGAGCAGTACTTC.